This TCR beta chain was sequenced during a study of blood T cell repertoires in COVID-19. At the level of the study: Samples of COVID-19 (acute and convalescent) were obtained from the United States, Italy and Spain. From T cells, B-cell-depleted T cells, or PBMCs came the material, which was cDNA or gDNA.

Assay used: immunoSEQ multiplex PCR; TCRdb lists only in-frame clones, some missing. The sample holds about 180,000 clones, about 88% seen once. CDR1 is SQVTM, CDR2 ANQGSEA, per germline. Trimming took 7 bases from V and 7 from J, leaving 20 bases between them. The CDR3 loop spans 13 amino acids. Material for sequencing was peripheral blood. This chain joins TRBV29-1 and TRBJ2-7, with a possible D match to TRBD2 (6 bases). The clonotype comes from a man aged 18 to 30 who had recovered from COVID-19. The CDR3 spells CSGSGSDLREQYF. The CDR3 DNA reads TGCAGCGGTAGCGGTAGCGACTTGAGAGAGCAGTACTTC.